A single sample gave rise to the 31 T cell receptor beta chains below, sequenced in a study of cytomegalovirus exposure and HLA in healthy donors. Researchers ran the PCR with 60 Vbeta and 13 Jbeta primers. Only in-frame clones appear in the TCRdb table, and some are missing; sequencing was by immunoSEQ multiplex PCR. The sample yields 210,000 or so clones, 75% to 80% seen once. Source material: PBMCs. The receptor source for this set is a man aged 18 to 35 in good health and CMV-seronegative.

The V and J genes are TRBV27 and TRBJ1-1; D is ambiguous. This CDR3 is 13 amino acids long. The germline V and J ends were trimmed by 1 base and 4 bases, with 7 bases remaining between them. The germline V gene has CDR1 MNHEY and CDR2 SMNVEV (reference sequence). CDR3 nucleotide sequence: TGTGCCAGCAGTTTATGGGCATCCACTGAAGCTTTCTTT. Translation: CASSLWASTEAFF.

CDR3 sequence reads: CASSLPSKDEQFF. In DNA form, the CDR3 reads TGTGCCAGCAGCCTCCCTTCTAAAGATGAGCAGTTCTTC. The chain couples TRBV7-8 to TRBJ2-1; D ambiguous. CDR1 is SGHVS, CDR2 FQNEAQ, per germline. V lost 5 bases, J lost 8 bases, and 13 bases lay in between. The CDR3 loop spans 13 amino acids.

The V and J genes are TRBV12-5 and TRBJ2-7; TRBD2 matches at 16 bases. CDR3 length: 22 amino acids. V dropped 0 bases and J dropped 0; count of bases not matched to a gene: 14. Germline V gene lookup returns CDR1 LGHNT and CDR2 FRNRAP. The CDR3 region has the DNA TGTGCTAGTGGTTTGGTACCGGGGTACGGGACTAGCGGGAGGGAGGGCTCCTACGAGCAGTACTTC. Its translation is CASGLVPGYGTSGREGSYEQYF.

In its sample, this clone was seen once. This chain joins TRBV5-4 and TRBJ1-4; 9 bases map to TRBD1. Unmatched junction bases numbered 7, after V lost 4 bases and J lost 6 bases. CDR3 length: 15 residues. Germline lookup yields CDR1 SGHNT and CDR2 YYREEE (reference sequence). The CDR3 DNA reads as TGTGCCAGCAGCGACTACAGGGGGCCGGATGAAAAACTGTTTTTT. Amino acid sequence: CASSDYRGPDEKLFF.

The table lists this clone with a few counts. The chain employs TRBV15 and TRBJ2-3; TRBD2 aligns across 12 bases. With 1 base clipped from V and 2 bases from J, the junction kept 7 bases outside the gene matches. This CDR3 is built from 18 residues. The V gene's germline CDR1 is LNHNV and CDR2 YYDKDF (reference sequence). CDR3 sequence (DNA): TGTGCCACCAGCAGAGGACTAGCGGGAGCAAGGATCACAGATACGCAGTATTTT. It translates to CATSRGLAGARITDTQYF. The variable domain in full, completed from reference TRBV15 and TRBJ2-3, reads DAMVIQNPRYQVTQFGKPVTLSCSQTLNHNVMYWYQQKSSQAPKLLFHYYDKDFNNEADTPDNFQSRRPNTSFCFLDIRSPGLGDTAMYLCATSRGLAGARITDTQYFGPGTRLTVL.

In DNA, the CDR3 is TGTGCCAGCAGCAGGACTAGCGGGAAATACAATGAGCAGTTCTTC. This gives the protein CASSRTSGKYNEQFF. The chain employs TRBV6-5 and TRBJ2-1, with 12 bases aligning to TRBD2. Germline V gene sequence: CDR1 MNHEY, CDR2 SVGAGI. V lost 6 bases and J lost 4; bases outside the gene matches: 4. The CDR3 spans 15 residues.

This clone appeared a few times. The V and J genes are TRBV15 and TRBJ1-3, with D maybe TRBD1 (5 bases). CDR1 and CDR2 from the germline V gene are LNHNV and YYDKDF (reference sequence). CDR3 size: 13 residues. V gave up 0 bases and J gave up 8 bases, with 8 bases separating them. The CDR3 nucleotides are TGTGCCACCAGCAGAGAGGGGGGTGACACCATATATTTT. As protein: CATSREGGDTIYF.

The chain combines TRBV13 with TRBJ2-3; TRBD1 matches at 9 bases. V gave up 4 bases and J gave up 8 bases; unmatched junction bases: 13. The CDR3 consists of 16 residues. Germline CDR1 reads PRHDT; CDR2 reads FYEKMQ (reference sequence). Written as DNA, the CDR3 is TGTGCCAGCAGCTCGGGACAGGGAGGCGGCACGGCTACGCAGTATTTT. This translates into CASSSGQGGGTATQYF.

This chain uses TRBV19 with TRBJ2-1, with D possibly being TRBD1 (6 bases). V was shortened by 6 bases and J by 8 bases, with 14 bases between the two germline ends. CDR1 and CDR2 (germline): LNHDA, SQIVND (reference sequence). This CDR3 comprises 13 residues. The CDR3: CASRKTGSDEQFF. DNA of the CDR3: TGTGCCAGTAGGAAAACAGGGTCAGATGAGCAGTTCTTC.

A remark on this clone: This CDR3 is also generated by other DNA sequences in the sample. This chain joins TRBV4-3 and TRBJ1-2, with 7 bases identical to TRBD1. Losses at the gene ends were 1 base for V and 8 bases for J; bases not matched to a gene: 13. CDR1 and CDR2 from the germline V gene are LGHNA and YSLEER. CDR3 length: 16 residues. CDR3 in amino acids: CASSQGILRDSYGYTF. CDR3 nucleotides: TGCGCCAGCAGCCAAGGAATACTACGGGACAGCTACGGCTACACCTTC.

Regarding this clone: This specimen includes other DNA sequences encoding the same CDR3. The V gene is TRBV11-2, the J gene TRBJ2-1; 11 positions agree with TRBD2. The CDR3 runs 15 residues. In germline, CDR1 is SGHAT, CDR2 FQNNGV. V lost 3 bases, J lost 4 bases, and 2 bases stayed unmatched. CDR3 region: CASSLGLAEYNEQFF. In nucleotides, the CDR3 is TGTGCCAGCAGCTTGGGACTAGCGGAATACAATGAGCAGTTCTTC.

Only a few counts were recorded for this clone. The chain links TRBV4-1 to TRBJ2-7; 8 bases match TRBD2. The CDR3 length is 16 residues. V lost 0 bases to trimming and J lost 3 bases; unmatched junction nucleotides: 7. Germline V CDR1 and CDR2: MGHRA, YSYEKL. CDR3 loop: CASSQDLVAGYYEQYF. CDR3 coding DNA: TGCGCCAGCAGCCAAGATTTGGTAGCGGGATACTACGAGCAGTACTTC.

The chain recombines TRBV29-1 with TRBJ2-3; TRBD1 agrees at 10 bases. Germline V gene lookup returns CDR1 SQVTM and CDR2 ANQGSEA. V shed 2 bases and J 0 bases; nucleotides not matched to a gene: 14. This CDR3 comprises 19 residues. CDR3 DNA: TGCAGCGTTGAACTTTTCACCGGGACAGGGGTTCGTAGCACAGATACGCAGTATTTT. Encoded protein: CSVELFTGTGVRSTDTQYF.

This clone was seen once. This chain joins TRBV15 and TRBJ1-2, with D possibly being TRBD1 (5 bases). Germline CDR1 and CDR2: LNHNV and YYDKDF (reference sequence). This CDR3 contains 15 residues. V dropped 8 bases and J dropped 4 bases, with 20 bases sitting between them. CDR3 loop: CATAPAGTRLYGYTF. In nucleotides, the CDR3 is TGTGCCACCGCTCCGGCAGGGACTCGGCTCTATGGCTACACCTTC. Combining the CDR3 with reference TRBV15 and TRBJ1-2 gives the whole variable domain DAMVIQNPRYQVTQFGKPVTLSCSQTLNHNVMYWYQQKSSQAPKLLFHYYDKDFNNEADTPDNFQSRRPNTSFCFLDIRSPGLGDTAMYLCATAPAGTRLYGYTFGSGTRLTVV.

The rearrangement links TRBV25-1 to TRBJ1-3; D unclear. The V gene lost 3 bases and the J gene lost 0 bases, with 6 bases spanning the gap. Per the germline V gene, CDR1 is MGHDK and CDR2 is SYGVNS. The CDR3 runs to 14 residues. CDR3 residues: CASSEMSSGNTIYF. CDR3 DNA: TGTGCCAGCAGTGAGATGAGCTCTGGAAACACCATATATTTT.

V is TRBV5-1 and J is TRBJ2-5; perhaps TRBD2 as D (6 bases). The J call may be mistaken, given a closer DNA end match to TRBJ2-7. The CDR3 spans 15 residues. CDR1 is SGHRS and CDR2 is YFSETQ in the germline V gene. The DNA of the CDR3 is TGCGCCAGCAGCTTGGTGGCGGGGACGTTGGACGAGCAGTACTTC. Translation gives CASSLVAGTLDEQYF.

The CDR3 bases are TGTGCCAGCAAAGCGCCACCCCCGCAAGTAGATACGCAGTATTTT. Its protein product is CASKAPPPQVDTQYF. The genes are TRBV6-5 and TRBJ2-3; D is uncertain. Germline CDR1 MNHEY, CDR2 SVGAGI. This CDR3 region has 15 residues. Deletions cut 7 bases from V and 5 bases from J, with 19 bases between.

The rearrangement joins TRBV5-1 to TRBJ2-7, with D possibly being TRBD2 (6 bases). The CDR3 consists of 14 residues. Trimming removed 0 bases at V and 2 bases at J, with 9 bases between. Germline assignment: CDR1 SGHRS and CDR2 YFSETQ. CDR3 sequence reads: CASSLETSTYEQYF. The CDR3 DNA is TGCGCCAGCAGCTTGGAGACTAGTACCTACGAGCAGTACTTC.

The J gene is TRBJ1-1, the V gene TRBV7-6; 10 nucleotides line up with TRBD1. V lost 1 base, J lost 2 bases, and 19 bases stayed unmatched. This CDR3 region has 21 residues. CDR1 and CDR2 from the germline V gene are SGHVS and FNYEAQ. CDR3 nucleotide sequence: TGTGCCAGCAGCTTAGAGGGGACAGGGGCTGCCACCCGGAGGATTAACACTGAAGCTTTCTTT. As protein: CASSLEGTGAATRRINTEAFF.

CDR3 residues: CASSQGEETQYF. CDR3 DNA sequence: TGTGCCAGCAGTCAGGGGGAAGAGACCCAGTACTTC. The V and J genes are TRBV7-9 and TRBJ2-5, with 7 bases matching TRBD1. Germline CDR1 reads SEHNR; CDR2 reads FQNEAQ (reference sequence). V was pared by 6 bases and J by 3 bases, with 1 base of the junction left unmatched. The CDR3 sequence is 12 residues long.

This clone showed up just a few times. The CDR3 region is CASSESLAGGDTQYF. CDR3 DNA sequence: TGTGCCAGCAGTGAATCCCTGGCCGGGGGAGATACGCAGTATTTT. The V and J genes are TRBV9 and TRBJ2-3, with D possibly matching TRBD2 (6 bases). Trimming removed 5 bases at V and 5 bases at J, with 18 bases between. The CDR3 is 15 amino acids. The germline V gene encodes CDR1 SGDLS and CDR2 YYNGEE.

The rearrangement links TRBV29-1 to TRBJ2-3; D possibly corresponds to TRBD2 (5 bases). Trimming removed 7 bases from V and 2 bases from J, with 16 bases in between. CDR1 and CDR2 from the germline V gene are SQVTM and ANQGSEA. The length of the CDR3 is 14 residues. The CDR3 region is CSAWIRGLTDTQYF. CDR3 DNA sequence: TGCAGCGCCTGGATCCGTGGACTCACAGATACGCAGTATTTT.

CDR3 nucleotides: TGTGCCAGCCAGCCTCCGGGGGAGACTGAAGCTTTCTTT. Protein sequence: CASQPPGETEAFF. The V gene is TRBV6-6, the J gene TRBJ1-1, with D possibly being TRBD1 (5 bases). V was pared by 8 bases and J by 5 bases, with 15 bases between. This CDR3 is built from 13 residues. Germline CDR1 is MNHNY and CDR2 is SVGAGI (reference sequence).

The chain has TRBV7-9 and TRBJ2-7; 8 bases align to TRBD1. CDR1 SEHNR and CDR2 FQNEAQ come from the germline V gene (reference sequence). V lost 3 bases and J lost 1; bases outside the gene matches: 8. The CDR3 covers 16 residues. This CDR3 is CASSFDLQGASYEQYF. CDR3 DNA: TGTGCCAGCAGCTTCGATTTGCAGGGGGCTTCCTACGAGCAGTACTTC.

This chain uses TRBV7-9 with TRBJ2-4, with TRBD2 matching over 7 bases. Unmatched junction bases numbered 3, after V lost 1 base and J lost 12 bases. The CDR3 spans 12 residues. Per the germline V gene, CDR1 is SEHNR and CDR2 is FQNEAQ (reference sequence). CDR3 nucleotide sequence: TGTGCCAGCAGCTTAGGACGGGGGGATCAGTACTTC. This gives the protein CASSLGRGDQYF.

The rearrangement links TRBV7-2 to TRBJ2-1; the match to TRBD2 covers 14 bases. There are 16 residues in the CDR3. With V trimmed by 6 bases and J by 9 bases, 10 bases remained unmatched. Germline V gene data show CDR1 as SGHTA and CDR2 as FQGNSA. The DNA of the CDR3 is TGTGCCAGCAGTTACAGACTAGCGGGAGGGCCGGGTGAGCAGTTCTTC. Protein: CASSYRLAGGPGEQFF.

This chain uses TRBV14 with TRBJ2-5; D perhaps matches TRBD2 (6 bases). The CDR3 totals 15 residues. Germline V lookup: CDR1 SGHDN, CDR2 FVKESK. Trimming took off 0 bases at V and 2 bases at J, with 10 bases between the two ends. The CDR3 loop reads CASSQDFGGQETQYF. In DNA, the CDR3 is TGTGCCAGCAGCCAAGATTTCGGGGGTCAAGAGACCCAGTACTTC.

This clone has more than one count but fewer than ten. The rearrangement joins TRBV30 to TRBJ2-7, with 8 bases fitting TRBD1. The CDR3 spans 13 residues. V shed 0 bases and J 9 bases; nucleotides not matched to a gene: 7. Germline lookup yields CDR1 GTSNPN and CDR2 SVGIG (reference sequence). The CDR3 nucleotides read TGTGCCTGGAGTGTGGACAGGGAAACATGGCAGTACTTC. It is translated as CAWSVDRETWQYF.

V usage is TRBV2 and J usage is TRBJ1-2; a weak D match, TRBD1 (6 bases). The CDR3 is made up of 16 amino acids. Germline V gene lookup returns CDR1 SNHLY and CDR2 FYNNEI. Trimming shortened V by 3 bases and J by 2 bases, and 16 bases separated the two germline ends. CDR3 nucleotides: TGTGCCAGCAGTGATGGGGGGGGCGTGAGGAACTATGGCTACACCTTC. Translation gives CASSDGGGVRNYGYTF.

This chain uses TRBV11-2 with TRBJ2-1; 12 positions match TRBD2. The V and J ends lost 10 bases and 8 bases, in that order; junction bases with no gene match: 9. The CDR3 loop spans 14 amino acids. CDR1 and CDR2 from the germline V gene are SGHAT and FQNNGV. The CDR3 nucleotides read TGTGCCACTATGACTAGCGGGAGTTTCTATGAGCAGTTCTTC. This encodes CATMTSGSFYEQFF.

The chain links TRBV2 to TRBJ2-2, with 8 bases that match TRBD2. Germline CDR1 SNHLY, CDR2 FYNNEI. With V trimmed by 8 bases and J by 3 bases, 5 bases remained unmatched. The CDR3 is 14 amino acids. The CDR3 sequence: CASFSGEHTGELFF. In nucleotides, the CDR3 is TGTGCCAGCTTTAGCGGGGAACACACCGGGGAGCTGTTTTTT.